The entry below describes one T cell receptor beta chain. The data belong to a study of blood T cell repertoires in COVID-19. Looking at the study overall: PBMCs, B-cell-depleted T cells, or T cells provided the cDNA or gDNA that made up the material.

The germline V gene encodes CDR1 SNHLY and CDR2 FYNNEI. The CDR3 spans 15 residues. The germline V and J ends were trimmed by 7 bases and 3 bases, with 17 bases remaining between them. Those enrolled, adults aged roughly 18 to 100 years, came from 20 to 25 US areas. Original methodology: Estimates of nucleated cell counts were drawn from the amplification of reference gene primers. TCRdb keeps only in-frame clones here, not all; method: immunoSEQ multiplex PCR. The D gene and trimming were derived from the DNA, and the V and J assignments and clone size from that table. This sample has hundreds of thousands of clones, with roughly nine tenths found just once.

The V gene is TRBV2, the J gene TRBJ2-3; the D gene is possibly TRBD2 (7 bases). The sample was PBMCs or T cells enriched from blood (not recorded which). The receptor was derived from a woman aged 60-70 years who had recovered from COVID-19. CDR3 protein: CASITGGLRTDTQYF. The CDR3 DNA reads TGTGCCAGCATTACCGGGGGGCTGAGGACAGATACGCAGTATTTT.